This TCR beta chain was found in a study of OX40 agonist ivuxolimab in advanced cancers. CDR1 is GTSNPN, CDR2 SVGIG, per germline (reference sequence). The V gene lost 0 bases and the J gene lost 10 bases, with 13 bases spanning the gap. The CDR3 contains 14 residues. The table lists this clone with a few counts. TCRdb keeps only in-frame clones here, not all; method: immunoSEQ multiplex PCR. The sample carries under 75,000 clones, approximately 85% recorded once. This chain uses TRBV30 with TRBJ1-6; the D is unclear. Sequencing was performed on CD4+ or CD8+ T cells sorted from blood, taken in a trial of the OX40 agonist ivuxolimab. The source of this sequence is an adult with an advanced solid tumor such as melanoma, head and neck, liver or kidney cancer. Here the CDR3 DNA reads TGTGCCTGGAGTGTACCGGCGGATCCGTCACCCCTCCACTTT. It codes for CAWSVPADPSPLHF. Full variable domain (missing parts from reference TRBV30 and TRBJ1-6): SQTIHQWPATLVQPVGSPLSLECTVEGTSNPNLYWYRQAAGRGLQLLFYSVGIGQISSEVPQNLSASRPQDRQFILSSKKLLLSDSGFYLCAWSVPADPSPLHFGNGTRLTVT.